This T cell receptor beta chain is drawn from a study of T-cell memory formation after mild COVID-19. Study-level background: There were largely donor-specific TCR clusters.

5'RACE primed from the constant segment yielded TCR alpha and TCR beta cDNA libraries bearing sample barcodes and UMIs. One entry per CDR3 protein results from TCRdb running MiXCR on the 5' RACE reads. Of roughly 250,000 distinct CDR3 sequences listed, less than 20% were seen once; the top ten hold approximately 3.5%. Trimming left V 4 bases short and J 3 bases short, with 10 bases between. Germline V gene data show CDR1 as SGHRS and CDR2 as YFSETQ. The CDR3 covers 13 residues. The origin of this receptor is a man aged 18 to 30 who had mild COVID-19 (a few samples of this study predate the infection). Cell type and time point are not known. V usage is TRBV5-1 and J usage is TRBJ1-2, with unresolved D. Source material: PBMCs or a T cell subset sorted from them (not recorded which). CDR3 in amino acids: CASSIDIYYGYTF. CDR3 bases: TGCGCCAGCAGCATAGACATCTACTATGGCTACACCTTC.